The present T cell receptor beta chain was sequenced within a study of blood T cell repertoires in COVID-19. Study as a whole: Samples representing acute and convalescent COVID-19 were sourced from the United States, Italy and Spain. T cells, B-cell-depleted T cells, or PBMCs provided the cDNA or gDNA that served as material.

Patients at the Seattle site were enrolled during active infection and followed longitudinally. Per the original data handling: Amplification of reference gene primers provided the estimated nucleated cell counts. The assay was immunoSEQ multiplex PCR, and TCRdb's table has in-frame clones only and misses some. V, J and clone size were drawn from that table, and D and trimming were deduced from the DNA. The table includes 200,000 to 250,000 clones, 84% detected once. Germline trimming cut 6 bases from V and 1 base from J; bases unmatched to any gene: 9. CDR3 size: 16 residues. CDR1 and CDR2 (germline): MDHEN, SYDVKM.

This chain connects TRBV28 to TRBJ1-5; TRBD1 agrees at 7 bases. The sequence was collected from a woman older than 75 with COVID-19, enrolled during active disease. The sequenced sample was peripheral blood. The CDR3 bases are TGTGCCAGCAGGGGACAGTACAGTGGGAGCAATCAGCCCCAGCATTTT. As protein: CASRGQYSGSNQPQHF.